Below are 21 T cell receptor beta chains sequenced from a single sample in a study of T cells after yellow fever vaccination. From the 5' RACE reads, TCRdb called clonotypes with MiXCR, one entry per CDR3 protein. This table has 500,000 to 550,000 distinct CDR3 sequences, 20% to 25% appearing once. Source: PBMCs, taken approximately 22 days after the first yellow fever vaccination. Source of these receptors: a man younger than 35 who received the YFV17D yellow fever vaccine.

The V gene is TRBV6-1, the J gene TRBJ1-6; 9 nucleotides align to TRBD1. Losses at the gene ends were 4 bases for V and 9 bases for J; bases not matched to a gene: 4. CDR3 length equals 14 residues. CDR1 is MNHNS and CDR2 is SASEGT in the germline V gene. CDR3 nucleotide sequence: TGTGCCAGCAGTGGGACAGGGGCGGGTTCACCCCTCCACTTT. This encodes CASSGTGAGSPLHF.

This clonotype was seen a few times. The CDR3 bases are TGTGCCAGCAGTTTGAGGGGACTATACTCTGGAAACACCATATATTTT. This encodes CASSLRGLYSGNTIYF. This chain joins TRBV6-5 and TRBJ1-3; possible D gene TRBD1, 5 bases. Trimming removed 4 bases at V and 0 bases at J, with 13 bases between. Germline V CDR1 and CDR2: MNHEY, SVGAGI. There are 16 residues in the CDR3.

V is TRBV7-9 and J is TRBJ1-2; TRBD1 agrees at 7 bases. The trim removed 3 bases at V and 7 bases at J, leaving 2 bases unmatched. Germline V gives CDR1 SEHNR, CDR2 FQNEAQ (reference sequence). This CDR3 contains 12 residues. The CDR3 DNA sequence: TGTGCCAGCAGCTTTGCAGGGGGTGGCTACACCTTC. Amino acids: CASSFAGGGYTF.

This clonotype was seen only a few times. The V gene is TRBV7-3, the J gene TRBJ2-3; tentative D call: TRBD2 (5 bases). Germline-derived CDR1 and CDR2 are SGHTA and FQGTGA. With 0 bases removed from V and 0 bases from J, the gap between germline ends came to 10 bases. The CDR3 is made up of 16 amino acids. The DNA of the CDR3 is TGTGCCAGCAGCTTAACGGGGAGATCTAGCACAGATACGCAGTATTTT. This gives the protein CASSLTGRSSTDTQYF.

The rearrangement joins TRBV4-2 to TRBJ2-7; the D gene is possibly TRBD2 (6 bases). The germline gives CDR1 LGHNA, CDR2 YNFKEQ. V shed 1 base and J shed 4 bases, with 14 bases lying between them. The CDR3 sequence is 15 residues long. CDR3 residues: CASSQGRGPGYEQYF. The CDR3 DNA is TGTGCCAGCAGCCAAGGGAGGGGTCCCGGTTACGAGCAGTACTTC.

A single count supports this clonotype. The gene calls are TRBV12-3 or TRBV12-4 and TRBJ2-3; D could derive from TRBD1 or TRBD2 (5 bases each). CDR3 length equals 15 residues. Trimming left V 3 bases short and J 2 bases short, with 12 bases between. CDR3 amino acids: CASSFNGGYTDTQYF. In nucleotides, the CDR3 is TGTGCCAGCAGTTTTAATGGGGGATACACAGATACGCAGTATTTT.

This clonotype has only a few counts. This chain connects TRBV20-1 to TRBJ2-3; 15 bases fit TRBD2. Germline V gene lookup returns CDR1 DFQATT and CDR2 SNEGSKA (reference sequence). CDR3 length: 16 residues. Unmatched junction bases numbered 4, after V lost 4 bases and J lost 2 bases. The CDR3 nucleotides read TGCAGTGCTACAGGACTAGCGGGGGGGGACACAGATACGCAGTATTTT. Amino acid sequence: CSATGLAGGDTDTQYF.

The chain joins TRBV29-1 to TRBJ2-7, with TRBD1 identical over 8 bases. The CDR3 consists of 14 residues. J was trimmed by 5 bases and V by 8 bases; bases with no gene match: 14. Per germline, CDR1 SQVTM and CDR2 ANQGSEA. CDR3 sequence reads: CSTGLTGDGDEQYF. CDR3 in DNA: TGCAGCACGGGGCTGACAGGGGACGGGGACGAGCAGTACTTC.

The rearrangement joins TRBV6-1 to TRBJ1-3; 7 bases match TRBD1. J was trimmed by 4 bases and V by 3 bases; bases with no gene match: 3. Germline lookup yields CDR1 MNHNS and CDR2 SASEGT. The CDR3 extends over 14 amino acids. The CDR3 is CASSDTGAGNTIYF. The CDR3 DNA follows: TGTGCCAGCAGTGACACAGGGGCGGGAAACACCATATATTTT.

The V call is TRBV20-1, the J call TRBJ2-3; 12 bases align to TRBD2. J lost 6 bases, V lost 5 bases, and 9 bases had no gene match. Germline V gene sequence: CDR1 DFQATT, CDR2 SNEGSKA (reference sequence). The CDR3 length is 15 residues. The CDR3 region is CSASSLAGGQDTQYF. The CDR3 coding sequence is TGCAGTGCTTCCTCGCTAGCGGGGGGGCAGGATACGCAGTATTTT.

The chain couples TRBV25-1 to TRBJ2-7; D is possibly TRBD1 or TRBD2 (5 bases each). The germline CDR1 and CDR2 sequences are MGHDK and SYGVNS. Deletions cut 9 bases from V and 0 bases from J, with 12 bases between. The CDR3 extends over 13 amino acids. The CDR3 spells CARPGRSSYEQYV. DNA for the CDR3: TGTGCCAGACCGGGACGGTCCTCCTACGAGCAGTACGTC.

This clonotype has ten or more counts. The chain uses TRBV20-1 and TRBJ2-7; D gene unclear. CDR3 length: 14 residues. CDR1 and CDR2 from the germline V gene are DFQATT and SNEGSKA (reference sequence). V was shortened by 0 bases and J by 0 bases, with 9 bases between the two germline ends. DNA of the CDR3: TGCAGTGCTAGAGATCCCCCTAGCTCCTACGAGCAGTACGTC. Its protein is CSARDPPSSYEQYV.

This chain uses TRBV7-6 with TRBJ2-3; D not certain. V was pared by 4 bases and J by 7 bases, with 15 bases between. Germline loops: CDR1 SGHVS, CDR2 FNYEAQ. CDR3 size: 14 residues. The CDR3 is CASSYHTYSHTQYF. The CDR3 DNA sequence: TGTGCCAGCAGCTACCACACCTATTCGCATACGCAGTATTTT.

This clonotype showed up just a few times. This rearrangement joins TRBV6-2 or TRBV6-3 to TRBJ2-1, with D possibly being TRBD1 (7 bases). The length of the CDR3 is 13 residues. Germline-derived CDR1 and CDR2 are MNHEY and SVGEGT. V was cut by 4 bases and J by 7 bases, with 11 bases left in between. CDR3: CASSLQGTNEQFF. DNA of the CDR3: TGTGCCAGCAGTTTACAGGGGACTAATGAGCAGTTCTTC.

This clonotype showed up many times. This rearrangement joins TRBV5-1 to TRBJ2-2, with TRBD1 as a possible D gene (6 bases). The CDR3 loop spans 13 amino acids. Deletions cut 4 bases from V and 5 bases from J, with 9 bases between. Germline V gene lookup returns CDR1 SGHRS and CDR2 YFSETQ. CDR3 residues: CASSPRGTGELFF. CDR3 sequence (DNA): TGCGCCAGCAGCCCGAGGGGGACCGGGGAGCTGTTTTTT.

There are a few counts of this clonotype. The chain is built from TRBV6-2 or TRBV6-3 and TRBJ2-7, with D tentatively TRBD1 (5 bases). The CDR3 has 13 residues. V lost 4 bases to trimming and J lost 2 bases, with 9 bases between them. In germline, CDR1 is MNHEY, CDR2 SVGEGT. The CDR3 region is CASSLQATYEQYV. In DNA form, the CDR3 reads TGTGCCAGCAGTTTACAGGCCACCTACGAGCAGTACGTC.

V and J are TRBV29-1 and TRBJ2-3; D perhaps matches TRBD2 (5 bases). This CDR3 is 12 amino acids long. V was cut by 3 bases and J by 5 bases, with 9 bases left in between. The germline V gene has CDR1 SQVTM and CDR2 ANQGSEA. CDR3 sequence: CSVEAGQDTQYF. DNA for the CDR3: TGCAGCGTTGAGGCGGGTCAAGATACGCAGTATTTT.

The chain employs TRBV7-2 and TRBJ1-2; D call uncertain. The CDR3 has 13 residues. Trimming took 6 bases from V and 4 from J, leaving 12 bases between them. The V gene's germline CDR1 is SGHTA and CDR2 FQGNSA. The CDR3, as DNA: TGTGCCAGCAGGCTCCCTTGGGGCTATGGCTACACCTTC. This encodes CASRLPWGYGYTF.

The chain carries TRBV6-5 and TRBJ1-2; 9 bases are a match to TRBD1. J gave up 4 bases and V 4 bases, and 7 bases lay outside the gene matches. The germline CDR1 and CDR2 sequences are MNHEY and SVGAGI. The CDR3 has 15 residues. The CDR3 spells CASSFEQGAFYGYTF. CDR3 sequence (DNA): TGTGCCAGCAGTTTCGAACAGGGGGCTTTCTATGGCTACACCTTC.

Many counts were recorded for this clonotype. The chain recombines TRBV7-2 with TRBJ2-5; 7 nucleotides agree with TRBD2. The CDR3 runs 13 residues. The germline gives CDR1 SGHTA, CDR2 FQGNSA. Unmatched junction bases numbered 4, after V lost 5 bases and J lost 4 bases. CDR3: CASSGGGTETQYF. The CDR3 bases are TGTGCCAGCAGCGGGGGGGGTACAGAGACCCAGTACTTC.

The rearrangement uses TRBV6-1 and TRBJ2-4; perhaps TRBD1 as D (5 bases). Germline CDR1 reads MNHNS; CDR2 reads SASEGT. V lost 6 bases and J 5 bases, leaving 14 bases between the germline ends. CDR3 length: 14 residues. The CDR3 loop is CASSRTPVENIQYF. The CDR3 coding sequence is TGTGCCAGCAGCCGGACACCCGTCGAAAACATTCAGTACTTC.